These 14 T cell receptor beta chains were all obtained from the same sample, sequenced in a study of OX40 agonist ivuxolimab in advanced cancers. The library came from the immunoSEQ multiplex PCR assay. Imported from immuneACCESS, the table was reduced by TCRdb to in-frame sequences with V and J called. These copies leave out some clones; in studies compared against another copy, an unresolved V gene accounts for under half, and the cause of the remainder is not known. The sample records some 71,000 clones, more than 80% of which are singletons. The ten largest clonotypes hold 2.8% of the sample. Material: CD4+ or CD8+ T cells sorted from blood, obtained in a trial of the OX40 agonist ivuxolimab. The source of these receptors is an adult with an advanced solid tumor such as melanoma, head and neck, liver or kidney cancer.

This clone appeared once. The rearrangement links TRBV4-1 to TRBJ1-1; 9 bases fit TRBD1. Germline V gene sequence: CDR1 MGHRA, CDR2 YSYEKL. This CDR3 has 20 residues. J was trimmed by 5 bases and V by 1 base; bases with no gene match: 20. The CDR3 bases are TGCGCCAGCAGCCAAGTGAGTGTGTCGGGCTACAGGGGGCTTGGAACTGAAGCTTTCTTT. Its translation is CASSQVSVSGYRGLGTEAFF.

J is TRBJ2-2 and V is TRBV9, with a possible D match to TRBD1 (6 bases). V was trimmed by 0 bases and J by 6 bases, leaving 15 bases between them. CDR3 length: 16 residues. Germline V gene sequence: CDR1 SGDLS, CDR2 YYNGEE. CDR3 in DNA: TGTGCCAGCAGCGTAGTGGTCGCCAGGGGTCCCGGGGAGCTGTTTTTT. Amino acids: CASSVVVARGPGELFF. The variable domain in full, with the rest retrieved from reference TRBV9 and TRBJ2-2, is DSGVTQTPKHLITATGQRVTLRCSPRSGDLSVYWYQQSLDQGLQFLIQYYNGEERAKGNILERFSAQQFPDLHSELNLSSLELGDSALYFCASSVVVARGPGELFFGEGSRLTVL.

The CDR3 sequence: CAWGESNQPQHF. Written as DNA, the CDR3 is TGTGCCTGGGGGGAGAGCAATCAGCCCCAGCATTTT. This chain joins TRBV30 and TRBJ1-5; no clear D. The CDR3 spans 12 residues. Germline CDR1 and CDR2: GTSNPN and SVGIG (reference sequence). Trimming shortened V by 5 bases and J by 1 base, and 6 bases separated the two germline ends.

This clone was recorded once. The chain links TRBV5-1 to TRBJ2-2; TRBD1 is a possible D gene (5 bases). Trimming cost V 0 bases and J 5 bases, with 11 bases left between them. The germline V gene has CDR1 SGHRS and CDR2 YFSETQ. The CDR3 is 15 residues long. CDR3 residues: CASSLEGQGTGELFF. The CDR3 DNA reads as TGCGCCAGCAGCTTGGAGGGGCAAGGAACCGGGGAGCTGTTTTTT.

The V gene is TRBV9, the J gene TRBJ2-7; 11 bases match TRBD1. The CDR3 has 14 amino acids. Germline-derived CDR1 and CDR2 are SGDLS and YYNGEE. V trimming: 2 bases; J trimming: 4 bases; junction bases outside the gene matches: 2. The DNA for the CDR3 is TGTGCCAGCAGCGTTGGACAGGGGGCTTACGAGCAGTACTTC. Encoded protein: CASSVGQGAYEQYF.

The CDR3 loop reads CASSPPNRGNEKLFF. In DNA form, the CDR3 reads TGTGCCAGCTCACCACCGAACAGGGGTAATGAAAAACTGTTTTTT. The V and J genes are TRBV18 and TRBJ1-4, with 7 positions matching TRBD1. V was pared by 0 bases and J by 4 bases, with 2 bases of the junction left unmatched. The CDR3 has 15 residues. Germline loops: CDR1 KGHSH, CDR2 LQKENI.

This clone has just a few counts. The J gene is TRBJ2-1, the V gene TRBV28; 9 bases align to TRBD1. The CDR3 is made up of 15 amino acids. V lost 5 bases, J lost 12 bases, and 14 bases stayed unmatched. Germline lookup yields CDR1 MDHEN and CDR2 SYDVKM. The DNA for the CDR3 is TGTGCCAGCAGTCTAGGACAGGGGAAGAAGCGCGTGCAGTTCTTC. It specifies CASSLGQGKKRVQFF.

V and J are TRBV5-4 and TRBJ1-1; 8 bases fit TRBD1. The J segment lost 0 bases and the V segment lost 0 bases, leaving 4 bases of the junction unmatched. Germline V gene lookup returns CDR1 SGHNT and CDR2 YYREEE (reference sequence). This CDR3 has 16 amino acids. The CDR3 here is CASSLGKQGVNTEAFF. The CDR3 DNA is TGTGCCAGCAGCTTGGGAAAACAGGGGGTGAACACTGAAGCTTTCTTT.

The chain couples TRBV5-4 to TRBJ1-4, with 9 bases matching TRBD1. The CDR3 spans 15 residues. V was clipped by 2 bases and J by 4 bases; unmatched bases: 3. CDR1 is SGHNT, CDR2 YYREEE, per germline (reference sequence). CDR3: CASSFSTGGNEKLFF. The DNA of the CDR3 is TGTGCCAGCAGCTTCTCGACAGGGGGTAATGAAAAACTGTTTTTT.

The chain links TRBV10-3 to TRBJ1-3; a weak D match, TRBD1 (6 bases). The CDR3 length is 15 residues. Germline assignment: CDR1 ENHRY and CDR2 SYGVKD. V was trimmed by 4 bases and J by 0 bases, leaving 10 bases between them. The CDR3 loop is CAISVRGLSGNTIYF. DNA for the CDR3: TGTGCCATCAGTGTCCGGGGGCTCTCTGGAAACACCATATATTTT.

The gene calls are TRBV7-6 and TRBJ2-5; D is ambiguous. CDR1 SGHVS and CDR2 FNYEAQ come from the germline V gene. The CDR3 consists of 16 residues. Trimming pared 5 bases from V and 5 bases from J, leaving 21 bases between. As DNA, the CDR3 is TGTGCCAGCAGCACCAATTCCCCGGGTGGGCAGGAGACCCAGTACTTC. Translation: CASSTNSPGGQETQYF.

This rearrangement joins TRBV5-6 to TRBJ1-2; 7 bases agree with TRBD1. The length of the CDR3 is 18 residues. V gave up 0 bases and J gave up 7 bases; unmatched junction bases: 18. The germline gives CDR1 SGHDT, CDR2 YYEEEE. The CDR3: CASSLVVTQGVEVRGYTF. CDR3 nucleotide sequence: TGTGCCAGCAGCTTGGTTGTAACGCAGGGGGTGGAGGTTCGTGGCTACACCTTC.

The V and J genes are TRBV19 and TRBJ2-5, with D tentatively TRBD1 (5 bases). CDR1 and CDR2 from the germline V gene are LNHDA and SQIVND (reference sequence). The CDR3 runs 12 residues. Trimming shortened V by 8 bases and J by 4 bases, and 11 bases separated the two germline ends. The CDR3 DNA reads TGTGCCAGTCGCAGGCAGGGAGAGACCCAGTACTTC. Encoded protein: CASRRQGETQYF.

V usage is TRBV6-6 and J usage is TRBJ2-7; TRBD2 agrees at 16 bases. Looked up from germline, CDR1 is MNHNY and CDR2 is SVGAGI (reference sequence). The CDR3 loop spans 16 amino acids. The J segment lost 3 bases and the V segment lost 6 bases, leaving 5 bases of the junction unmatched. The CDR3 spells CASRAGTSGGVYEQYF. In nucleotides, the CDR3 is TGTGCCAGCAGGGCCGGGACTAGCGGGGGGGTCTACGAGCAGTACTTC.